The TCR beta chain described here comes from a study of identical twins. On this clonotype itself: Its antigen is unknown.

Study observations and caveats: Insertions ran lower in abundant cord blood beta clonotypes, though not in memory repertoires.

TCRdb passed the 5' RACE reads through MiXCR, listing each CDR3 protein once. This repertoire shows about 250,000 distinct CDR3 sequences, around an eighth found once; its top ten account for around 9%. The sample was memory (CD45RO+) T cells sorted from blood. The source of this sequence is a woman under 30 in good health.

The CDR3 reads CAWIGGAHNEQFF. The CDR3, as DNA: TGTGCCTGGATCGGGGGGGCCCATAATGAGCAGTTCTTC. This rearrangement joins TRBV2 to TRBJ2-1; TRBD2 aligns across 8 bases. Germline lookup yields CDR1 SNHLY and CDR2 FYNNEI. V lost 11 bases to trimming and J lost 7 bases; unmatched junction nucleotides: 10. There are 13 residues in the CDR3.